This T cell receptor beta chain is drawn from a study of Graves' ophthalmopathy and Graves' hyperthyroidism. The wider study: Over 18 months of follow-up, stable hyperthyroidism required that no ophthalmopathy appear. Study findings and constraints: With a specificity of roughly 72% and a sensitivity of around 71%, the model predicted ophthalmopathy progression.

Details on this clonotype: The target antigen is unknown.

The sequenced template was RNA, covering the TCR beta CDR3 region. HTBI primers were employed in first-round RT-PCR, then a second-round multiplex PCR followed. Each CDR3 protein gets one entry after TCRdb re-called the multiplex PCR reads with MiXCR. The sample shows about 1.1 million distinct CDR3 sequences, about two fifths of them seen only once. Newly diagnosed, the hyperthyroidism patients had under 2 months' duration and were aged 18 to 65. The source is an adult man with Graves' hyperthyroidism. The sequenced sample was peripheral blood or thyroid tissue (not recorded which).

CDR3 region: CASSLYGGRGETQYF. The CDR3 nucleotides are TGTGCCAGCAGCTTATATGGGGGGCGAGGGGAGACCCAGTACTTC. The chain has TRBV7-9 and TRBJ2-5, with D perhaps being TRBD1 or TRBD2 (6 bases each). Germline CDR1 SEHNR, CDR2 FQNEAQ (reference sequence). The CDR3 runs 15 residues. With 2 bases removed from V and 5 bases from J, the gap between germline ends came to 15 bases. The full variable domain, in which reference TRBV7-9 and TRBJ2-5 provide the parts outside the CDR3, is DTGVSQNPRHKITKRGQNVTFRCDPISEHNRLYWYRQTLGQGPEFLTYFQNEAQLEKSRLLSDRFSAERPKGSFSTLEIQRTEQGDSAMYLCASSLYGGRGETQYFGPGTRLLVL.